Sequencing of this T cell receptor beta chain was carried out in a study of blood T cell repertoires in COVID-19. Overall study context: PBMCs, B-cell-depleted T cells, or T cells were the source of the cDNA or gDNA that made up the material.

The V and J ends lost 1 base and 0 bases respectively, with 7 bases between them. The CDR3 consists of 16 residues. Germline V gene data show CDR1 as LGHNA and CDR2 as YSLEER. Per the original data handling: Cell counts per sample came from amplifying reference gene primers. Assay used: immunoSEQ multiplex PCR; TCRdb lists only in-frame clones, some missing. V, J and clone size derive from that table, while D and trimming were established from the DNA sequence. In the table there are over 100,000 clones, approximately 88% of which are singletons. The rearrangement joins TRBV4-3 to TRBJ1-6; D is unresolved. This sequence was found in a man between 60 and 75 years old with acute or convalescent COVID-19. Sequencing was done on a sample of peripheral blood. In DNA, the CDR3 is TGCGCCAGCAGCCAAGGTTTCCGCTCCTATAATTCACCCCTCCACTTT. Translation gives CASSQGFRSYNSPLHF.